Listed below are T cell receptor beta chains from one sample, sequenced in a study of Graves' ophthalmopathy and Graves' hyperthyroidism. A single record per CDR3 protein comes from TCRdb applying MiXCR to the multiplex PCR reads. The sample shows 500,000 to 700,000 distinct CDR3 sequences, over 20% of them seen only once. Sample: peripheral blood. The receptor set was obtained from a woman aged 18-29 years with stable Graves' hyperthyroidism. Some clones in this sample may be carry-over from other donors' samples. CDR3s include the opening cysteine and the closing phenylalanine or tryptophan. D genes are given only for firm matches. Only part of the rows carry a size: once, few, many, or a class if the clone is expanded.

TRBV6-1	TRBJ2-3	TRBD1	many	CASSAKDRGLTDTQYF	TGTGCCAGCAGTGCAAAGGACAGGGGCTTGACAGATACGCAGTATTTT
TRBV12-5	TRBJ1-2	NA	NA	CASGLDGAWYGYTF	TGTGCTAGTGGTTTAGATGGGGCATGGTATGGCTACACCTTC
TRBV12-3/TRBV12-4	TRBJ2-7	NA	NA	CASSLTSEQYF	TGTGCCAGCAGTTTAACTTCCGAGCAGTACTTC
TRBV6-1	TRBJ1-5	NA	NA	CASTLGTNQPQHF	TGTGCCAGCACCCTAGGGACGAATCAGCCCCAGCATTTT
TRBV6-5	TRBJ1-5	TRBD1	many	CASSYSLPGTGYNQPQHF	TGTGCCAGCAGTTACTCGCTTCCCGGGACAGGGTATAATCAGCCCCAGCATTTT
TRBV5-1	TRBJ1-1	NA	many	CASSLGENLMAFF	TGCGCCAGCAGCTTGGGGGAAAACCTGATGGCTTTCTTT
TRBV30	TRBJ1-6	NA	NA	CAWRRAGQNSPLHF	TGTGCCTGGAGGAGGGCAGGACAGAATTCACCCCTCCACTTT
TRBV12-3/TRBV12-4	TRBJ2-7	TRBD1	many	CASSLGPGTGEYEQYF	TGTGCCAGCAGTTTAGGACCAGGGACAGGGGAATACGAGCAGTACTTC
TRBV10-3	TRBJ2-5	NA	few	CAIKLGVGQETQYF	TGTGCCATCAAATTGGGCGTGGGCCAAGAGACCCAGTACTTC
TRBV12-3/TRBV12-4	TRBJ2-3	TRBD2	few	CASRRSRGGFSDTQYF	TGTGCCAGCAGGCGCTCGCGGGGGGGCTTTTCAGATACGCAGTATTTT
TRBV7-8	TRBJ1-6	TRBD1	many	CASSLTGQGASPLHF	TGTGCCAGCAGCTTAACCGGACAGGGGGCCTCACCCCTCCACTTT
TRBV6-1	TRBJ1-2	NA	many	CASSPGTLGSYGYTF	TGTGCCAGCAGCCCCGGGACCCTAGGCAGCTATGGCTACACCTTC
TRBV4-1	TRBJ1-1	NA	many	CASSQEPGGRDAFF	TGCGCCAGCAGCCAAGAACCGGGGGGCCGTGACGCTTTCTTT